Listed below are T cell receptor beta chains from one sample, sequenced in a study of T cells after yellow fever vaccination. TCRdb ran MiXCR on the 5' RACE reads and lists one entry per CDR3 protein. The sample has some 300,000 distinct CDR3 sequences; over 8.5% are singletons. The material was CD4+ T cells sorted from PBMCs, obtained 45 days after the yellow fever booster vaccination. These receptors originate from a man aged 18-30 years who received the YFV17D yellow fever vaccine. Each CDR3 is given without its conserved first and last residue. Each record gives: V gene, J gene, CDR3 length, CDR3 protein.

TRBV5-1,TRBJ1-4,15,ASSFLGQSAGNEKLF
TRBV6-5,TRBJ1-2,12,ASSYSGDPNGYT
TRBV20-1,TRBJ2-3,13,SASSGAEHTDTQY
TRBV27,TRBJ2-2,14,ASSLGRGGLTGELF
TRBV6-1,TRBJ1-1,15,ASSEFRQGRVSTEAF
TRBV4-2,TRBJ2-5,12,ASSQGGPTETQY
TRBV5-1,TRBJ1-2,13,ASSIIPGQGGDYT
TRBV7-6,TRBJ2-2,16,ASSSIHQGATNTGELF
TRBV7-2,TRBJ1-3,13,ASSLVAREGNTIY
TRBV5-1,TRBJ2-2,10,ASSFNNGELF
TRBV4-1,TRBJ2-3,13,ASSQDWRDGGTQY
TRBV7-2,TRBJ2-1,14,ASSLVSLSSRNEQF
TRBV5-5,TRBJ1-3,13,ASSLAWTAGNTIY
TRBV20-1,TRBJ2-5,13,SGRGTNRSQETQY
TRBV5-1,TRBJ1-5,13,ASSLGMGGDQPQH
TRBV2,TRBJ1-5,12,ASSEGQGRQPQH
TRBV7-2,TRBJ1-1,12,ASSLAGGPTEAF
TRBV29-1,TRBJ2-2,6,SAGELF
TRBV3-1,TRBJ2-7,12,ASSQTPGPLEQY
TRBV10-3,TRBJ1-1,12,AIGGGGTNTEAF
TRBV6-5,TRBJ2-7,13,ASSYSNSLPYEQY
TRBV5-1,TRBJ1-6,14,ASSLGTDFHNSPLH
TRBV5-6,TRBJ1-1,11,ASRSDKNTEAF
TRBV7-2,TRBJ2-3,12,ASSRGLNTDTQY
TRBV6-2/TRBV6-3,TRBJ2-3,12,ASNRGVASGTQY
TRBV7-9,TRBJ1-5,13,ASSLGGFGNQPQH
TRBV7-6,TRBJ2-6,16,ASSLAGGITSGANVLT
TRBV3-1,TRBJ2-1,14,ASSKHRESSYNEQF
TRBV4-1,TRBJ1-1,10,ASSHTLEDPF
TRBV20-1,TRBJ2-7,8,SAGLGGQY
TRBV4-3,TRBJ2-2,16,ASSRPPSSYSNTGELF
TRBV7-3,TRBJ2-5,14,ASSRGASGGQETQY
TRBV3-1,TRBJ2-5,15,ASSPPLGSGGDETQY
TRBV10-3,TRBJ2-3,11,AISESLEDTQY
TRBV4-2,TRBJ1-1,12,ASSHSGQGFEAF
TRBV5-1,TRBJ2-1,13,ASSSYRSGLDEQF
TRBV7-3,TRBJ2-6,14,ASSSPDGPGANVLT
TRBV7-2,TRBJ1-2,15,ASSLYPSGAGNYGYT
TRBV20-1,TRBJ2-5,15,SARAQPGNRSEETQY
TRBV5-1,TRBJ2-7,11,ASSQQGTYEQY